The 21 T cell receptor beta chains presented below share a single source sample, sequenced in a study of T cell changes during pregnancy in multiple sclerosis (dated by TCRdb to between 2019 and 2020). Library generation was performed with the immunoSEQ multiplex PCR assay. TCRdb mirrors the immuneACCESS table, restricted to in-frame sequences. Some clones are absent from its copies; in checked studies, under half trace to an unresolved V gene, and the reason for the others is unknown. This sample holds around 51,000 clones; 85% to 95% were observed only once. Clones ranked in the top ten supply around 1.9% of the sample. The sequencing here drew on peripheral blood, taken in the second trimester of pregnancy. Source of these receptors: a female donor with multiple sclerosis, enrolled in a pregnancy study.

The rearrangement joins TRBV19 to TRBJ2-3, with 12 positions matching TRBD2. Germline V lookup: CDR1 LNHDA, CDR2 SQIVND (reference sequence). V was clipped by 6 bases and J by 2 bases; unmatched bases: 15. The CDR3 sequence is 19 residues long. The CDR3 reads CASRRTSGMGATITDTQYF. As DNA, the CDR3 is TGTGCCAGTAGGAGGACTAGCGGGATGGGCGCGACCATCACAGATACGCAGTATTTT.

This chain connects TRBV6-5 to TRBJ1-2; D is undetermined. The CDR3 totals 14 residues. Germline CDR1 MNHEY, CDR2 SVGAGI. Trimming pared 5 bases from V and 0 bases from J, leaving 10 bases between. The CDR3 protein is CASSGPPANYGYTF. As DNA, the CDR3 is TGTGCCAGCAGTGGGCCGCCGGCTAACTATGGCTACACCTTC.

The V and J genes are TRBV6-6 and TRBJ1-1; 8 nucleotides line up with TRBD1. Germline trimming cut 2 bases from V and 1 base from J; bases unmatched to any gene: 3. Germline V lookup: CDR1 MNHNY, CDR2 SVGAGI (reference sequence). This CDR3 is built from 15 residues. CDR3 nucleotide sequence: TGTGCCAGCAGTTACCCAGGGGGCGGGAACACTGAAGCTTTCTTT. This translates into CASSYPGGGNTEAFF.

The chain recombines TRBV4-3 with TRBJ2-7; 8 bases are shared with TRBD1. CDR3 length: 13 amino acids. J was trimmed by 6 bases and V by 1 base; bases with no gene match: 2. Germline-derived CDR1 and CDR2 are LGHNA and YSLEER. CDR3 coding DNA: TGCGCCAGCAGCCAAGCCACAGGGGGCGAGCAGTACTTC. This codes for CASSQATGGEQYF.

In its sample, this clone was seen once. The V call is TRBV10-3, the J call TRBJ2-2, with TRBD2 matching over 13 bases. The CDR3 has 14 amino acids. Germline V gives CDR1 ENHRY, CDR2 SYGVKD. Germline trimming cut 8 bases from V and 5 bases from J; bases unmatched to any gene: 2. CDR3 DNA sequence: TGTGCCATCGGACTAGCGGGAGCTACCGGGGAGCTGTTTTTT. Amino acid sequence: CAIGLAGATGELFF.

The J gene is TRBJ2-3, the V gene TRBV27; D is possibly TRBD2 (6 bases). Germline values: CDR1 MNHEY, CDR2 SMNVEV (reference sequence). CDR3 length equals 17 residues. The V gene lost 0 bases and the J gene lost 6 bases, with 19 bases spanning the gap. CDR3 sequence reads: CASSLSGVGGTPDTQYF. In nucleotides, the CDR3 is TGTGCCAGCAGTTTATCGGGGGTTGGGGGGACCCCCGATACGCAGTATTTT.

The chain has TRBV28 and TRBJ1-5; a possible D gene is TRBD1 (5 bases). This CDR3 comprises 16 residues. Trimming removed 4 bases at V and 5 bases at J, with 18 bases between. Germline-derived CDR1 and CDR2 are MDHEN and SYDVKM. The CDR3 nucleotides read TGTGCCAGCAGTTCCATTCGTCAGGGCAGGCATCAGCCCCAGCATTTT. Encoded protein: CASSSIRQGRHQPQHF.

The chain couples TRBV28 to TRBJ1-4; 7 bases match TRBD1. Germline trimming cut 6 bases from V and 5 bases from J; bases unmatched to any gene: 6. CDR3 length equals 14 residues. The V gene's germline CDR1 is MDHEN and CDR2 SYDVKM. This chain's CDR3 is CASRPGTENEKLFF. The DNA for the CDR3 is TGTGCCAGCAGGCCCGGGACAGAGAATGAAAAACTGTTTTTT.

The chain couples TRBV19 to TRBJ2-1; 8 nucleotides match TRBD1. Germline CDR1 and CDR2: LNHDA and SQIVND (reference sequence). The CDR3 extends over 15 amino acids. The V segment lost 6 bases and the J segment 5 bases; nucleotides outside the gene matches: 9. CDR3 sequence: CASSMDREANNEQFF. The CDR3, as DNA: TGTGCCAGTAGCATGGACAGGGAGGCTAACAATGAGCAGTTCTTC.

This chain joins TRBV7-8 and TRBJ2-1, with 9 bases matching TRBD2. Unmatched junction bases numbered 6, after V lost 5 bases and J lost 4 bases. This CDR3 is 15 amino acids long. The germline V gene has CDR1 SGHVS and CDR2 FQNEAQ. CDR3 nucleotides: TGTGCCAGCAGCCCCCGGACTAGCGCTTACAATGAGCAGTTCTTC. Amino acid sequence: CASSPRTSAYNEQFF.

This clone was seen once. This sequence joins TRBV19 and TRBJ1-4; the D is unclear. The V end lost 5 bases, the J end lost 7 bases, and 20 bases lay between the germline ends. The V gene's germline CDR1 is LNHDA and CDR2 SQIVND (reference sequence). This CDR3 is 16 amino acids long. The CDR3 loop is CASSLALAQPGEKLFF. CDR3 nucleotide sequence: TGTGCCAGTAGTCTCGCGTTGGCGCAGCCAGGTGAAAAACTGTTTTTT.

The V call is TRBV6-6, the J call TRBJ2-1; 7 bases line up with TRBD2. The V and J ends lost 5 bases and 1 base, in that order; junction bases with no gene match: 5. This CDR3 region has 15 residues. Germline-derived CDR1 and CDR2 are MNHNY and SVGAGI (reference sequence). The CDR3 DNA follows: TGTGCCAGCAGTCCCTCAGCGGGATCCTACAATGAGCAGTTCTTC. Its translation is CASSPSAGSYNEQFF.

The V gene is TRBV28, the J gene TRBJ2-3; 9 nucleotides line up with TRBD2. CDR1 and CDR2 (germline): MDHEN, SYDVKM. The CDR3 has 14 residues. J gave up 6 bases and V 3 bases, and 4 bases lay outside the gene matches. In DNA, the CDR3 is TGTGCCAGCAGTTTGTTAGCGGGAGCTGATACGCAGTATTTT. Translating gives CASSLLAGADTQYF.

This clone was seen once. This chain uses TRBV2 with TRBJ2-7, with 11 bases fitting TRBD2. CDR1 and CDR2 from the germline V gene are SNHLY and FYNNEI. Trimming at V came to 6 bases and at J to 2 bases, leaving 12 bases not matched to a gene. The CDR3 length is 17 residues. The CDR3 region has the DNA TGTGCCAGCAGCCCGGGACTAGCGGAGCTCCAACCCTACGAGCAGTACTTC. It codes for CASSPGLAELQPYEQYF.

The CDR3 sequence: CASSEGTGLHYEQYF. DNA of the CDR3: TGTGCCAGCAGTGAGGGGACAGGGCTCCACTACGAGCAGTACTTC. J is TRBJ2-7 and V is TRBV2; 9 bases are shared with TRBD1. The length of the CDR3 is 15 residues. Germline assignment: CDR1 SNHLY and CDR2 FYNNEI. V shed 3 bases, J shed 3 bases, and the junction held 6 bases outside the gene matches.

The chain is built from TRBV19 and TRBJ1-2; D remains unclear. There are 13 residues in the CDR3. The germline V gene encodes CDR1 LNHDA and CDR2 SQIVND (reference sequence). V lost 0 bases to trimming and J lost 6 bases, with 8 bases between them. The CDR3 sequence: CASSIEQLHGYTF. The CDR3 bases are TGTGCCAGTAGTATAGAACAGCTCCATGGCTACACCTTC. The full variable domain, its missing parts supplied by reference TRBV19 and TRBJ1-2, is DGGITQSPKYLFRKEGQNVTLSCEQNLNHDAMYWYRQDPGQGLRLIYYSQIVNDFQKGDIAEGYSVSREKKESFPLTVTSAQKNPTAFYLCASSIEQLHGYTFGSGTRLTVV.

The chain joins TRBV9 to TRBJ2-3, with TRBD2 matching 10 bases. Germline CDR1 is SGDLS and CDR2 is YYNGEE. The V gene end was trimmed by 1 base and the J gene end by 0 bases; junction bases not matched to a gene: 2. The CDR3 totals 16 residues. In nucleotides, the CDR3 is TGTGCCAGCAGCGTAACGACTAGCGGGAGCACAGATACGCAGTATTTT. Amino acid sequence: CASSVTTSGSTDTQYF.

A few counts support this clone. The chain links TRBV15 to TRBJ2-7, with a possible D match to TRBD2 (6 bases). Germline V gives CDR1 LNHNV, CDR2 YYDKDF (reference sequence). Trimming pared 5 bases from V and 3 bases from J, leaving 20 bases between. The CDR3 is made up of 16 amino acids. CDR3 DNA sequence: TGTGCCACCAGCCCGCCGGGAGCGAGGGAGCTCTACGAGCAGTACTTC. This sequence encodes CATSPPGARELYEQYF.

The rearrangement joins TRBV6-5 to TRBJ2-3; no definite D call. V shed 8 bases and J shed 5 bases, with 11 bases lying between them. The CDR3 runs 12 residues. The V gene's germline CDR1 is MNHEY and CDR2 SVGAGI. CDR3 residues: CASRGFGDTQYF. The CDR3, as DNA: TGTGCCAGCCGAGGCTTTGGAGATACGCAGTATTTT.

V and J are TRBV7-6 and TRBJ1-4; TRBD1 matches at 7 bases. The CDR3 totals 15 residues. Germline V gene lookup returns CDR1 SGHVS and CDR2 FNYEAQ. Trimming removed 5 bases from V and 8 bases from J; junction bases left unmatched: 11. The CDR3 here is CASSLETGLSEKLFF. Here the CDR3 DNA reads TGTGCCAGCAGCCTGGAGACAGGGCTTTCGGAAAAACTGTTTTTT. Complete variable domain (other parts from reference TRBV7-6 and TRBJ1-4): GAGVSQSPRYKVTKRGQDVALRCDPISGHVSLYWYRQALGQGPEFLTYFNYEAQQDKSGLPNDRFSAERPEGSISTLTIQRTEQRDSAMYRCASSLETGLSEKLFFGSGTQLSVL.

This sequence joins TRBV7-9 and TRBJ2-7, with 9 bases that match TRBD1. This CDR3 spans 14 amino acids. With V trimmed by 1 base and J by 6 bases, 4 bases remained unmatched. Germline-derived CDR1 and CDR2 are SEHNR and FQNEAQ (reference sequence). The DNA of the CDR3 is TGTGCCAGCAGCTTAGAACAGGGGGCGGCCGAGCAGTACTTC. Translation gives CASSLEQGAAEQYF.